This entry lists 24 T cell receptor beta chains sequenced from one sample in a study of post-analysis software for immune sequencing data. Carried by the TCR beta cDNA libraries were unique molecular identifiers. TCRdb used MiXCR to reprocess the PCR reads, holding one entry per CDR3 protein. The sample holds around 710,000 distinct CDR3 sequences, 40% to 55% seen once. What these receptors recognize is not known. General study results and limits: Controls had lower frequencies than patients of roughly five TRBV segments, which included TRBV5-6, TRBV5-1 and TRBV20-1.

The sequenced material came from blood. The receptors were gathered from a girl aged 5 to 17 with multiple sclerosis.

CDR3 region: CASSLRTGGNYGYTF. The CDR3, as DNA: TGTGCCAGCAGCCTACGGACAGGGGGCAACTATGGCTACACCTTC. The chain employs TRBV5-6 and TRBJ1-2, with TRBD1 matching over 11 bases. The CDR3 extends over 15 amino acids. The junction had 4 bases not matched to a gene; V was cut back by 4 bases and J by 2 bases. Germline V CDR1 and CDR2: SGHDT, YYEEEE.

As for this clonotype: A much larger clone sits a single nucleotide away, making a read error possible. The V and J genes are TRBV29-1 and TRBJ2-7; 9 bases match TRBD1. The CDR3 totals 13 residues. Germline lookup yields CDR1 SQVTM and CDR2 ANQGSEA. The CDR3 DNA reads TGCGGCGTGTCGACAGGGGGTAGCTACGAGCAGTACTTC. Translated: CGVSTGGSYEQYF.

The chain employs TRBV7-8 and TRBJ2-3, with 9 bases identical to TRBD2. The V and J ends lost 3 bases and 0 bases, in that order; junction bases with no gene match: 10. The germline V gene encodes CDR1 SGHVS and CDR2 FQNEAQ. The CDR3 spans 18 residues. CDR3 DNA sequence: TGTGCCAGCAGCTTTGGGGTTAGTCTAGCGGGGAGCACAGATACGCAGTATTTT. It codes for CASSFGVSLAGSTDTQYF.

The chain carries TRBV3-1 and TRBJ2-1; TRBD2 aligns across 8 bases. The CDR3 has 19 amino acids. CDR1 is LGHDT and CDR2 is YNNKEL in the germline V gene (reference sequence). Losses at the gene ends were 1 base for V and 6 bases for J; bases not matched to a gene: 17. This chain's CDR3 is CASSQVGGYPGLEGNEQFF. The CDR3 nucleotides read TGTGCCAGCAGCCAAGTGGGGGGTTACCCGGGACTAGAGGGCAATGAGCAGTTCTTC.

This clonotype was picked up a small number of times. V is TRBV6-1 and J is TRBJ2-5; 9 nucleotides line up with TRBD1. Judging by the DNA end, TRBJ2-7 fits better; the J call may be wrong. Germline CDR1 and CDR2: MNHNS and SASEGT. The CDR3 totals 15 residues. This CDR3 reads CASSEEPTGGNEQYF. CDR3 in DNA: TGTGCCAGCAGTGAGGAGCCGACAGGGGGGAACGAGCAGTACTTC.

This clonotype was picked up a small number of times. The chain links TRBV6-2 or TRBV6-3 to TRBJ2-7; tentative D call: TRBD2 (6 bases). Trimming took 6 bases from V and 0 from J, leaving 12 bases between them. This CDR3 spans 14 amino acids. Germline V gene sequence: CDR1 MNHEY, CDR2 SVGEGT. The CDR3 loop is CASSVAASSYEQYF. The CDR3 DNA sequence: TGTGCCAGCAGCGTAGCGGCCAGCTCCTACGAGCAGTACTTC.

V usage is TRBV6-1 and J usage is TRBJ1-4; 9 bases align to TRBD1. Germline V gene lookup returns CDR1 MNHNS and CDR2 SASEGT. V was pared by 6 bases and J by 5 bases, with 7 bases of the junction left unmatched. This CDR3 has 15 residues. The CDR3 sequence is CASSGEDRGNEKLFF. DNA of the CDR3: TGTGCCAGCAGCGGCGAGGACAGGGGAAATGAAAAACTGTTTTTT.

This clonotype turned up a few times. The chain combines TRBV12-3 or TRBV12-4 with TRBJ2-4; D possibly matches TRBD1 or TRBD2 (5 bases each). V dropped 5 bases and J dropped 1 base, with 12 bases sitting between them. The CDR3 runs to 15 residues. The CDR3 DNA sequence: TGTGCCAGCAGTCCGGGGTGGGGGGCCAAAAACATTCAGTACTTC. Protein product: CASSPGWGAKNIQYF.

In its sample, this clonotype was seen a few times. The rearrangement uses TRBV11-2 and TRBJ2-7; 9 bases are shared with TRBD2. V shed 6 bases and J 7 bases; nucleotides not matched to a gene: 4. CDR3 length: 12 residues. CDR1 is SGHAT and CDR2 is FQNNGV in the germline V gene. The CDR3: CASSWTSVEQYF. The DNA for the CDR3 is TGTGCCAGCAGTTGGACTAGCGTTGAGCAGTACTTC.

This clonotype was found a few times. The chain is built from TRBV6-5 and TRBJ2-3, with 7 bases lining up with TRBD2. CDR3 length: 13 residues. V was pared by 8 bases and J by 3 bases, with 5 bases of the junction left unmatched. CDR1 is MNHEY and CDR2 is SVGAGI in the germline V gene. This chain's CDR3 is CASRDYGTDTQYF. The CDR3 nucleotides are TGTGCCAGCCGGGACTACGGGACAGATACGCAGTATTTT.

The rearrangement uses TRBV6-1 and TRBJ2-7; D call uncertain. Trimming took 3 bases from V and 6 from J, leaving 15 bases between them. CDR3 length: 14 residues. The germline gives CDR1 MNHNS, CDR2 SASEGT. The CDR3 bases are TGTGCCAGCAGTGATTTGGGGATGCCTAGCGAGCAGTACTTC. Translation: CASSDLGMPSEQYF.

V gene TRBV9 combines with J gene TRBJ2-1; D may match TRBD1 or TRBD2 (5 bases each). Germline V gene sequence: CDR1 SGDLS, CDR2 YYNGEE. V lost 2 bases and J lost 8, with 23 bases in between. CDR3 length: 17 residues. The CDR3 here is CASSVSGIQASADEQFF. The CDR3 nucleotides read TGTGCCAGCAGCGTTTCCGGGATACAGGCCTCGGCGGATGAGCAGTTCTTC.

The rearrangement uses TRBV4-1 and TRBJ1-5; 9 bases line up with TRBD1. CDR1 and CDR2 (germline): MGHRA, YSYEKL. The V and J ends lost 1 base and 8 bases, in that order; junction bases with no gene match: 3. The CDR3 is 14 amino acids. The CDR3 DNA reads TGCGCCAGCAGCCAAGGGGACAGGGTTAAGCCCCAGCATTTT. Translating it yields CASSQGDRVKPQHF.

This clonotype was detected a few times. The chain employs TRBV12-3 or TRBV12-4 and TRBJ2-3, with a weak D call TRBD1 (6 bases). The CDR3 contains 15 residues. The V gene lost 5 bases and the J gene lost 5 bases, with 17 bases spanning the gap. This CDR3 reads CASSPRTAVGDTQYF. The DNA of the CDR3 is TGTGCCAGCAGTCCTAGGACAGCGGTGGGAGATACGCAGTATTTT.

The CDR3 loop reads CASSREGSTYEQYF. The CDR3 DNA sequence: TGTGCCAGCAGTAGAGAGGGGTCAACCTACGAGCAGTACTTC. The rearrangement uses TRBV27 and TRBJ2-5; either TRBD1 or TRBD2 may fit D (5 bases each). The DNA matches TRBJ2-7 better at its end, which makes the J call doubtful. Looked up from germline, CDR1 is MNHEY and CDR2 is SMNVEV (reference sequence). There are 14 residues in the CDR3.

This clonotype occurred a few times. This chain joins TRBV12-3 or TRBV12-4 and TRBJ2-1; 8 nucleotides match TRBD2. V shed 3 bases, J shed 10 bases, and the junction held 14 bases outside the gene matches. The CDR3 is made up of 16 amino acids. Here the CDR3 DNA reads TGTGCCAGCAGTTTTGGATCGGGAGGGCGCTCAGGGGAGCAGTTCTTC. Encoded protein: CASSFGSGGRSGEQFF.

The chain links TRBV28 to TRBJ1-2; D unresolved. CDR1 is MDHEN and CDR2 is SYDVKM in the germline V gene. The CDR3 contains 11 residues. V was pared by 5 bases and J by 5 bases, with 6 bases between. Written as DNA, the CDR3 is TGTGCCAGCAGTGACCCTTATGGCTACACCTTC. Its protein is CASSDPYGYTF.

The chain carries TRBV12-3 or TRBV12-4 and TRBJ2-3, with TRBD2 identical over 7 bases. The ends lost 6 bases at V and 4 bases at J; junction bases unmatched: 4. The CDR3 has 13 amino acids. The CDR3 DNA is TGTGCCAGCAGACTAGCGACGGCAGATACGCAGTATTTT. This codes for CASRLATADTQYF.

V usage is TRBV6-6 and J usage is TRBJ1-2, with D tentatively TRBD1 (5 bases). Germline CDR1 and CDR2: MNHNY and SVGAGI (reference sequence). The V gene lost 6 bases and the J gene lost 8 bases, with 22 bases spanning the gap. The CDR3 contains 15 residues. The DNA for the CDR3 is TGTGCCAGCAGGGACCCCGGGACGACCATATCGGGCTACACCTTC. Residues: CASRDPGTTISGYTF.

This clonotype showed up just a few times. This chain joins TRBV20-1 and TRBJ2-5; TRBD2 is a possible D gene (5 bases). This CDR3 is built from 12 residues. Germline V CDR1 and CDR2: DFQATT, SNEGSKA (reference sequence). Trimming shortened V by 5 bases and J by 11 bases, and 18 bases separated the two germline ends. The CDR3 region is CSAPDFYNEQYF. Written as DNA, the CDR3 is TGCAGTGCTCCGGACTTTTACAATGAGCAGTACTTC.

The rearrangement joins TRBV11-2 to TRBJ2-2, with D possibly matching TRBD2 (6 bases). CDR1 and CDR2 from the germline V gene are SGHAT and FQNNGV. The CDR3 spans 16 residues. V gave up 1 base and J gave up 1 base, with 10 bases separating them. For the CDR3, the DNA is TGTGCCAGCAGCTTAGGGGTTAGCGGGAACACCGGGGAGCTGTTTTTT. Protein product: CASSLGVSGNTGELFF.

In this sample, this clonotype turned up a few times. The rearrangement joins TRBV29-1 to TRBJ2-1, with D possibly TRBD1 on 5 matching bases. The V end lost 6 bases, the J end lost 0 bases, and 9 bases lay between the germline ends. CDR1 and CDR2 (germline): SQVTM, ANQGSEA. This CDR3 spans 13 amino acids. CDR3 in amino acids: CSVVTASYNEQFF. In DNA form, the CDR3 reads TGCAGCGTAGTGACAGCCTCCTACAATGAGCAGTTCTTC.

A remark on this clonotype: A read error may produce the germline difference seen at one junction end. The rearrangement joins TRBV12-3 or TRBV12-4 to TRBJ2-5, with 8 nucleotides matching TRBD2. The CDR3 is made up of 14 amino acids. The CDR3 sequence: CASRLAGTQETQYF. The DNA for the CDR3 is TGTGCCAGCAGGTTAGCGGGGACCCAAGAGACCCAGTACTTC.

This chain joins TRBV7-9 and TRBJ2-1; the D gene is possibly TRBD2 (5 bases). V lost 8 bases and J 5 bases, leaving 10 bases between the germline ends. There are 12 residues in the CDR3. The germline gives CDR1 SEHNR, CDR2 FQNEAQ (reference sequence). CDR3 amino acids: CASGFGNNEQFF. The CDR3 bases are TGTGCCAGCGGGTTCGGGAACAATGAGCAGTTCTTC.